The clone carrying this T cell receptor (beta chain) was counted many times. The sample originates from a study of blood T cells in healthy people across ages. This CDR3 comprises 14 residues. V lost 0 bases, J lost 7 bases, and 12 bases lay in between. Germline CDR1 reads SEHNR; CDR2 reads FQNEAQ (reference sequence). The use of a sample-barcoded 5' primer and a J-beta primer mix characterized a second PCR of roughly 7 to 11 cycles. MiXCR, applied by TCRdb to the 5' RACE reads, yields one record per CDR3 protein. The sample has 550,000 to 750,000 distinct CDR3 sequences, roughly 20% seen once. This chain connects TRBV7-9 to TRBJ2-5; perhaps TRBD2 as D (5 bases). This TCR derives from a man between 70 and 80 years old in good health. The sample consisted of blood. The CDR3 region has the DNA TGTGCCAGCAGCTTAGCGATGGGGAGAGGGACCCAGTACTTC. As protein: CASSLAMGRGTQYF.